These 17 T cell receptor beta chains share one sample of origin, sequenced in a study of OX40 agonist ivuxolimab in advanced cancers. TCRdb's copy holds only in-frame clones and misses some; the assay was immunoSEQ multiplex PCR. The table lists under 80,000 clones, about 91% of them singletons. The sample in question was CD4+ or CD8+ T cells sorted from blood, obtained in a trial of the OX40 agonist ivuxolimab. Receptors were obtained from an adult with an advanced solid tumor such as melanoma, head and neck, liver or kidney cancer.

The chain combines TRBV6-4 with TRBJ2-4; TRBD2 matches at 9 bases. This CDR3 region has 14 residues. CDR1 is MRHNA, CDR2 SNTAGT, per germline. Unmatched junction bases numbered 2, after V lost 4 bases and J lost 4 bases. CDR3 in DNA: TGTGCCAGCAGTGGACTAGCGGAAAAAAACATTCAGTACTTC. As protein: CASSGLAEKNIQYF.

The chain uses TRBV5-1 and TRBJ2-7; D assignment may be TRBD1 or TRBD2 (5 bases each). The germline gives CDR1 SGHRS, CDR2 YFSETQ. The CDR3 has 17 residues. V dropped 3 bases and J dropped 2 bases, with 21 bases sitting between them. CDR3 DNA: TGCGCCAGCAGCTCTGACAGCCGCGGGTCAAAAGCCTACGAGCAGTACTTC. It encodes CASSSDSRGSKAYEQYF.

The chain recombines TRBV18 with TRBJ2-3, with no clear D. V lost 2 bases and J 0 bases, leaving 6 bases between the germline ends. Germline V gene lookup returns CDR1 KGHSH and CDR2 LQKENI. The CDR3 loop spans 14 amino acids. The CDR3 spells CASSPSGSTDTQYF. Here the CDR3 DNA reads TGTGCCAGCTCACCAAGTGGTAGCACAGATACGCAGTATTTT. The variable domain in full, completed from reference TRBV18 and TRBJ2-3, reads NAGVMQNPRHLVRRRGQEARLRCSPMKGHSHVYWYRQLPEEGLKFMVYLQKENIIDESGMPKERFSAEFPKEGPSILRIQQVVRGDSAAYFCASSPSGSTDTQYFGPGTRLTVL.

V and J are TRBV28 and TRBJ2-5, with D tentatively TRBD1 or TRBD2 (5 bases each). V dropped 7 bases and J dropped 2 bases, with 14 bases sitting between them. Germline assignment: CDR1 MDHEN and CDR2 SYDVKM. This CDR3 comprises 14 residues. CDR3 residues: CASNLRETQETQYF. The CDR3 DNA is TGTGCCAGCAACCTCAGGGAGACACAAGAGACCCAGTACTTC.

DNA of the CDR3: TGTGCCATCAGTGAGTCTGGTGCGCCTAATGAAAAACTGTTTTTT. Residues: CAISESGAPNEKLFF. This chain uses TRBV10-3 with TRBJ1-4; D remains unclear. There are 15 residues in the CDR3. The V gene lost 0 bases and the J gene lost 3 bases, with 8 bases spanning the gap. In germline, CDR1 is ENHRY, CDR2 SYGVKD.

CDR3 bases: TGTGCCAGCTCAGAGGCGCGTAGGACTAGCTCCTCAGATACGCAGTATTTT. It encodes CASSEARRTSSSDTQYF. This sequence joins TRBV18 and TRBJ2-3, with 8 bases fitting TRBD2. Germline trimming cut 5 bases from V and 4 bases from J; bases unmatched to any gene: 14. There are 17 residues in the CDR3. Germline CDR1 is KGHSH and CDR2 is LQKENI.

The count of this clone is one. The chain employs TRBV5-4 and TRBJ1-4, with D perhaps TRBD1 (5 bases). This CDR3 region has 15 residues. V was shortened by 0 bases and J by 4 bases, with 10 bases between the two germline ends. CDR1 SGHNT and CDR2 YYREEE come from the germline V gene (reference sequence). The DNA for the CDR3 is TGTGCCAGCAGCTTGGACCGGGGGGTTAATGAAAAACTGTTTTTT. It yields the protein CASSLDRGVNEKLFF.

This CDR3 is CASSDRQGGGQETQYF. Here the CDR3 DNA reads TGTGCCAGCAGCGACAGACAGGGGGGAGGGCAAGAGACCCAGTACTTC. The gene calls are TRBV5-8 and TRBJ2-5; 9 positions agree with TRBD1. V trimming: 4 bases; J trimming: 2 bases; junction bases outside the gene matches: 9. Germline loops: CDR1 SGHTS, CDR2 YDEGEE. This CDR3 contains 16 residues.

The genes are TRBV19 and TRBJ1-2; D possibly corresponds to TRBD1 (6 bases). This CDR3 region has 17 residues. Germline V gene data show CDR1 as LNHDA and CDR2 as SQIVND (reference sequence). V shed 4 bases and J shed 0 bases, with 18 bases lying between them. This CDR3 is CASSTPATGTTNYGYTF. The DNA of the CDR3 is TGTGCCAGTAGTACCCCTGCAACAGGGACCACTAACTATGGCTACACCTTC.

The chain couples TRBV7-3 to TRBJ2-3, with D perhaps assigned TRBD1 or TRBD2 (5 bases each). There are 14 residues in the CDR3. Per germline, CDR1 SGHTA and CDR2 FQGTGA. V was pared by 1 base and J by 6 bases, with 11 bases between. In DNA, the CDR3 is TGTGCCAGCAGCTTAAGCCCTGAGGGGGATACGCAGTATTTT. Translated: CASSLSPEGDTQYF.

This chain links TRBV6-1 with TRBJ2-3, with 8 nucleotides matching TRBD1. V gave up 5 bases and J gave up 6 bases; unmatched junction bases: 4. This CDR3 is 13 amino acids long. Looked up from germline, CDR1 is MNHNS and CDR2 is SASEGT. CDR3: CASSQQGVDTQYF. CDR3 coding DNA: TGTGCCAGCAGTCAACAGGGGGTGGATACGCAGTATTTT.

J is TRBJ1-4 and V is TRBV2, with no clear D. Trimming cost V 1 base and J 4 bases, with 10 bases left between them. The CDR3 extends over 15 amino acids. Looked up from germline, CDR1 is SNHLY and CDR2 is FYNNEI. CDR3 amino acids: CASSEDRQFNEKLFF. The CDR3 DNA is TGTGCCAGCAGTGAAGACAGACAATTTAATGAAAAACTGTTTTTT.

The chain uses TRBV5-1 and TRBJ2-1; D remains ambiguous. The CDR3 runs 15 residues. V gave up 4 bases and J gave up 0 bases, with 11 bases separating them. The V gene's germline CDR1 is SGHRS and CDR2 YFSETQ. The CDR3 DNA reads TGCGCCAGCAGCCCCCCGGAGAGCTCCTACAATGAGCAGTTCTTC. Its translation: CASSPPESSYNEQFF.

The V and J genes are TRBV28 and TRBJ1-1; D may be TRBD1 (6 bases). This CDR3 is built from 12 residues. The germline V gene encodes CDR1 MDHEN and CDR2 SYDVKM. The germline V and J ends were trimmed by 4 bases and 3 bases, with 6 bases remaining between them. CDR3 nucleotides: TGTGCCAGCAGTTCAGGGGACACTGAAGCTTTCTTT. Translating it yields CASSSGDTEAFF.

This chain connects TRBV2 to TRBJ2-7; D call uncertain. The CDR3 runs to 15 residues. Trimming left V 2 bases short and J 3 bases short, with 14 bases between. The V gene's germline CDR1 is SNHLY and CDR2 FYNNEI. The CDR3: CASSEQDRLGYEQYF. DNA for the CDR3: TGTGCCAGCAGTGAACAGGACCGTCTTGGCTACGAGCAGTACTTC.

V is TRBV7-8 and J is TRBJ2-7, with 7 bases aligning to TRBD1. Germline trimming cut 6 bases from V and 7 bases from J; bases unmatched to any gene: 9. Germline V CDR1 and CDR2: SGHVS, FQNEAQ. There are 13 residues in the CDR3. The CDR3 sequence is CASSSARGREQYF. CDR3 coding DNA: TGTGCCAGCAGTTCCGCGAGGGGGCGGGAGCAGTACTTC.

This chain joins TRBV11-3 and TRBJ2-7; 7 nucleotides line up with TRBD2. Per the germline V gene, CDR1 is SGHNT and CDR2 is YENEEA. V was clipped by 5 bases and J by 6 bases; unmatched bases: 7. CDR3 size: 13 residues. The CDR3 loop reads CASSRDYNSEQYF. The CDR3 region has the DNA TGTGCCAGCAGCCGGGACTACAACTCCGAGCAGTACTTC.